The 18 T cell receptor beta chains in this list originate from one sample, sequenced in a study of radiation and T cells in renal cell carcinoma. Documented time point: blood 4 weeks post-SBRT, at nephrectomy. This sample's treatment: 15 Gy SBRT to primary tumor, nephrectomy 4 weeks later. Only in-frame clones appear in the TCRdb table, and some are missing; sequencing was by immunoSEQ multiplex PCR. The profile shows roughly 58,000 clones, 60% to 85% of them singletons. The sequences come from blood, collected from a patient whose treatment included radiotherapy and nephrectomy. All receptors come from a man in his 60s with renal cell carcinoma.

This clone was detected only a few times. The chain is built from TRBV15 and TRBJ1-2, with a possible D match to TRBD1 (5 bases). There are 15 residues in the CDR3. V lost 3 bases, J lost 4 bases, and 15 bases lay in between. Germline-derived CDR1 and CDR2 are LNHNV and YYDKDF (reference sequence). CDR3: CATSRTPGQGYGYTF. In DNA, the CDR3 is TGTGCCACCAGCAGGACACCCGGTCAGGGCTATGGCTACACCTTC. The whole variable domain, filled in from reference TRBV15 and TRBJ1-2, reads DAMVIQNPRYQVTQFGKPVTLSCSQTLNHNVMYWYQQKSSQAPKLLFHYYDKDFNNEADTPDNFQSRRPNTSFCFLDIRSPGLGDTAMYLCATSRTPGQGYGYTFGSGTRLTVV.

This rearrangement joins TRBV9 to TRBJ1-5; 7 nucleotides agree with TRBD1. Germline CDR1 is SGDLS and CDR2 is YYNGEE. The CDR3 runs 14 residues. V shed 4 bases, J shed 2 bases, and the junction held 3 bases outside the gene matches. CDR3 coding DNA: TGTGCCAGCAGCTCTCAGGGGGGCAATCAGCCCCAGCATTTT. Translation: CASSSQGGNQPQHF.

This clone was counted a few times. This chain uses TRBV19 with TRBJ1-1; no clear D. This CDR3 region has 12 residues. Germline lookup yields CDR1 LNHDA and CDR2 SQIVND (reference sequence). The ends were cut back, 7 bases at V and 7 bases at J, with 13 bases in the middle. CDR3 amino acids: CASTGEWDEAFF. For the CDR3, the DNA is TGTGCCAGTACGGGAGAGTGGGATGAAGCTTTCTTT.

The chain couples TRBV6-6 to TRBJ1-4; D is perhaps TRBD1 (5 bases). The CDR3 runs 14 residues. V was cut by 2 bases and J by 6 bases, with 10 bases left in between. Germline values: CDR1 MNHNY, CDR2 SVGAGI (reference sequence). This CDR3 is CASSYGGFDEKLFF. The DNA of the CDR3 is TGTGCCAGCAGTTACGGGGGGTTTGATGAAAAACTGTTTTTT.

The J gene is TRBJ2-1, the V gene TRBV30; 12 bases line up with TRBD2. V shed 2 bases and J 4 bases; nucleotides not matched to a gene: 3. Germline V gene sequence: CDR1 GTSNPN, CDR2 SVGIG (reference sequence). The CDR3 is made up of 15 amino acids. Here the CDR3 reads CAWSPGLAGYNEQFF. The CDR3 nucleotides are TGTGCCTGGAGTCCGGGACTAGCGGGTTACAATGAGCAGTTCTTC.

J is TRBJ1-3 and V is TRBV29-1; D gene ambiguous. Germline CDR1 SQVTM, CDR2 ANQGSEA. The CDR3 has 12 residues. V lost 2 bases and J 6 bases, leaving 8 bases between the germline ends. CDR3 protein: CSVETDENTIYF. DNA of the CDR3: TGCAGCGTTGAAACAGATGAAAACACCATATATTTT.

The chain's CDR3 is CASENYYRDEQYF. In DNA form, the CDR3 reads TGTGCCAGCGAAAATTATTACAGGGACGAGCAGTACTTC. The V and J genes are TRBV6-5 and TRBJ2-7; D is possibly TRBD1 (6 bases). In germline, CDR1 is MNHEY, CDR2 SVGAGI. V lost 8 bases to trimming and J lost 5 bases, with 16 bases between them. The length of the CDR3 is 13 residues.

V gene TRBV19 combines with J gene TRBJ2-2; 9 nucleotides align to TRBD1. CDR1 and CDR2 from the germline V gene are LNHDA and SQIVND (reference sequence). CDR3 size: 16 residues. Trimming removed 0 bases from V and 5 bases from J; junction bases left unmatched: 4. CDR3 nucleotides: TGTGCCAGTAGTATAGAGGGACAGGGAGGAACCGGGGAGCTGTTTTTT. Amino acids: CASSIEGQGGTGELFF.

This clone was detected once. The chain joins TRBV5-1 to TRBJ2-3; 7 nucleotides agree with TRBD2. The junction had 11 bases not matched to a gene; V was cut back by 4 bases and J by 0 bases. Per germline, CDR1 SGHRS and CDR2 YFSETQ. This CDR3 contains 17 residues. The DNA of the CDR3 is TGCGCCAGCAGCCTGGCGGGTTCTAGCGGTAGCACAGATACGCAGTATTTT. Its translation is CASSLAGSSGSTDTQYF. Drawing the rest from reference TRBV5-1 and TRBJ2-3, the complete variable domain is KAGVTQTPRYLIKTRGQQVTLSCSPISGHRSVSWYQQTPGQGLQFLFEYFSETQRNKGNFPGRFSGRQFSNSRSEMNVSTLELGDSALYLCASSLAGSSGSTDTQYFGPGTRLTVL.

The V gene is TRBV2, the J gene TRBJ1-1; 9 bases map to TRBD1. CDR1 and CDR2 from the germline V gene are SNHLY and FYNNEI. This CDR3 has 15 amino acids. Germline trimming cut 3 bases from V and 5 bases from J; bases unmatched to any gene: 7. The CDR3 DNA is TGTGCCAGCAGTGAGTTAACAGGGGGCTTAACTGAAGCTTTCTTT. This sequence encodes CASSELTGGLTEAFF.

The chain has TRBV19 and TRBJ2-5; D not certain. From germline, CDR1 is LNHDA and CDR2 SQIVND (reference sequence). This CDR3 has 14 amino acids. V dropped 0 bases and J dropped 0 bases, with 5 bases sitting between them. The CDR3 region is CASSIDLYQETQYF. CDR3 sequence (DNA): TGTGCCAGTAGTATAGATCTGTACCAAGAGACCCAGTACTTC.

About this clone: This sample also contains other DNA sequences that code for the same CDR3. The chain is built from TRBV27 and TRBJ1-1; TRBD1 might be the D (5 bases). This CDR3 contains 14 residues. The V gene lost 0 bases and the J gene lost 3 bases, with 8 bases spanning the gap. CDR1 is MNHEY and CDR2 is SMNVEV in the germline V gene (reference sequence). The CDR3 region has the DNA TGTGCCAGCAGTTTATCGGGACCCGACACTGAAGCTTTCTTT. This sequence encodes CASSLSGPDTEAFF.

V is TRBV19 and J is TRBJ1-3; no reliable D call. The germline V gene has CDR1 LNHDA and CDR2 SQIVND (reference sequence). CDR3 length: 15 residues. Deletions cut 0 bases from V and 0 bases from J, with 6 bases between. CDR3 bases: TGTGCCAGTAGTATAGACGGCGACTCTGGAAACACCATATATTTT. Amino acid sequence: CASSIDGDSGNTIYF.

This chain uses TRBV5-6 with TRBJ2-7; D is uncertain. This CDR3 is built from 14 residues. Germline assignment: CDR1 SGHDT and CDR2 YYEEEE. Trimming cost V 2 bases and J 7 bases, with 16 bases left between them. For the CDR3, the DNA is TGTGCCAGCAGCTTCGGGTCAAAGAGATGGGAGCAGTACGTC. It codes for CASSFGSKRWEQYV.

The chain couples TRBV11-3 to TRBJ2-3; a weak D match, TRBD2 (6 bases). This CDR3 region has 16 residues. V was trimmed by 5 bases and J by 1 base, leaving 16 bases between them. Germline assignment: CDR1 SGHNT and CDR2 YENEEA. Written as DNA, the CDR3 is TGTGCCAGCAGCCCCTGGGACTTTATCGGCACAGATACGCAGTATTTT. Translation: CASSPWDFIGTDTQYF. The full variable domain, in which reference TRBV11-3 and TRBJ2-3 provide the parts outside the CDR3, is EAGVVQSPRYKIIEKKQPVAFWCNPISGHNTLYWYLQNLGQGPELLIRYENEEAVDDSQLPKDRFSAERLKGVDSTLKIQPAELGDSAVYLCASSPWDFIGTDTQYFGPGTRLTVL.

The V and J genes are TRBV6-1 and TRBJ1-2; D perhaps matches TRBD1 (6 bases). V was pared by 1 base and J by 0 bases, with 12 bases between. Germline CDR1 reads MNHNS; CDR2 reads SASEGT. CDR3 length equals 16 residues. The CDR3 protein is CASSEVRGPANYGYTF. CDR3 coding DNA: TGTGCCAGCAGTGAAGTCAGGGGACCAGCTAACTATGGCTACACCTTC.

This chain connects TRBV6-1 to TRBJ2-5; D possibly corresponds to TRBD2 (5 bases). V dropped 8 bases and J dropped 4 bases, with 14 bases sitting between them. This CDR3 is 13 amino acids long. Germline V gene data show CDR1 as MNHNS and CDR2 as SASEGT. The CDR3 protein is CASALTRGETQYF. The CDR3 bases are TGTGCCAGCGCCTTGACTCGGGGAGAGACCCAGTACTTC.

The chain has TRBV7-9 and TRBJ1-5; D is unclear. The germline V and J ends were trimmed by 5 bases and 7 bases, with 15 bases remaining between them. CDR3 length equals 14 residues. The germline gives CDR1 SEHNR, CDR2 FQNEAQ (reference sequence). CDR3 coding DNA: TGTGCCAGCAGCCAGGCGGGTCTAGGGCAGCCCCAGCATTTT. It codes for CASSQAGLGQPQHF.